This T cell receptor (beta chain) was captured by sequencing in a study of Tregs in tolerant kidney transplant recipients. Whole-study results and caveats: No direct test of biological reproducibility was done here. The most relevant donor-specific Treg TCRbeta repertoire apparently came from expansion with activated donor B cells.

From germline, CDR1 is SEHNR and CDR2 FQNEAQ (reference sequence). This CDR3 comprises 18 residues. Recipients received nonmyeloablative bone marrow transplants from related graft donors, with transient mixed chimerism. Unstimulated Tregs (CD4+CD25+CD127-) and CD4+CD25- non-Tregs were sorted from PBMCs. Some clones are missing from TCRdb's copy, which holds only in-frame ones; the method was immunoSEQ multiplex PCR. The table shows approximately 50,000 clones, with around 90% occurring only once. Of note for this clone: Its target is not known.

The chain recombines TRBV7-9 with TRBJ2-2, with TRBD2 matching 16 bases. Here the sequenced sample was CD8+ T cells from blood (PBMCs), taken 24 months after the transplant. The sequence came from a human patient who received a combined kidney and bone marrow transplant. Some T cells may be supplied by the graft donor. CDR3 in DNA: TGTGCTCTTTACCGGGGACTAGCGGGAGGGCCTAACACCGGGGAGCTGTTTTTT. Protein product: CALYRGLAGGPNTGELFF.